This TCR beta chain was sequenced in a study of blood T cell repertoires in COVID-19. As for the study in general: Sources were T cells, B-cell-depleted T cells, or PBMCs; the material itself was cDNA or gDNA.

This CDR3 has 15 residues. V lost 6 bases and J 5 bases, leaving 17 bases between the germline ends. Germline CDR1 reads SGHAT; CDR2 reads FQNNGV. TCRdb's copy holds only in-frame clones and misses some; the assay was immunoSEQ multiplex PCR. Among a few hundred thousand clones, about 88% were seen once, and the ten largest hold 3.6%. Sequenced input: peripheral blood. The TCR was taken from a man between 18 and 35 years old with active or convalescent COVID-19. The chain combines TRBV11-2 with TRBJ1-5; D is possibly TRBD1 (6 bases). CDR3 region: CASSPPRGGHQPQHF. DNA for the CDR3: TGTGCCAGCAGTCCTCCACGGGGGGGGCATCAGCCCCAGCATTTT.